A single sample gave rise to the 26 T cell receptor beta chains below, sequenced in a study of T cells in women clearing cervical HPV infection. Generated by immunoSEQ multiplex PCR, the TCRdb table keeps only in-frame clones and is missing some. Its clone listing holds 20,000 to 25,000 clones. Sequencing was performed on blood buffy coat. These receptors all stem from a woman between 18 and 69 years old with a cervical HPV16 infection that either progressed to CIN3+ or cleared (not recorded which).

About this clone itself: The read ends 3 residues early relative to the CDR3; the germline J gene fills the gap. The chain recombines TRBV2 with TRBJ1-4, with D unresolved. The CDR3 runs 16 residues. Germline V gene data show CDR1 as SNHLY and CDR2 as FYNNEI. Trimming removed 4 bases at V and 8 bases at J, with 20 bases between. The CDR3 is CASSVDHSYRGEKLFF. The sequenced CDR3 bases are TGTGCCAGCAGTGTAGACCACAGCTACAGAGGGGAAAAA.

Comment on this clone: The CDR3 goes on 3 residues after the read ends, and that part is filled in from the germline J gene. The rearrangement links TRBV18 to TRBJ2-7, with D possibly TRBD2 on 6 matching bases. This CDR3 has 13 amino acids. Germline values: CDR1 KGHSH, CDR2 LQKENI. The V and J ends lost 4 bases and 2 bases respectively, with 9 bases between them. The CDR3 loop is CASSQASAYEQYF. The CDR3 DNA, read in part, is TGTGCCAGCTCACAGGCTAGCGCCTACGAG.

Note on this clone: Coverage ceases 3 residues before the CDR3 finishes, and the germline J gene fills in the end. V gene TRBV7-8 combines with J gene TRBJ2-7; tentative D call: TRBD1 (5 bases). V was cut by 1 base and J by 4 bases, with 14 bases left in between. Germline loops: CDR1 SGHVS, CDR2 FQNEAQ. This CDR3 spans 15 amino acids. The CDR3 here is CASSLVSIGAYEQYF. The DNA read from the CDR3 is TGTGCCAGCAGCTTAGTCAGTATAGGGGCGTACGAG.

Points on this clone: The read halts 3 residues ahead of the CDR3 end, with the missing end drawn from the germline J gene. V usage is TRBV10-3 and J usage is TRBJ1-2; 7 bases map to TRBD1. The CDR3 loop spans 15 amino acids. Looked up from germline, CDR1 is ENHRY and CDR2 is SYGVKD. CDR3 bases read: TGTGCCATCAGTGAGGGGGACAGTCGCACGGGGGGC. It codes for CAISEGDSRTGG. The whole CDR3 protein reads CAISEGDSRTGGYTF.

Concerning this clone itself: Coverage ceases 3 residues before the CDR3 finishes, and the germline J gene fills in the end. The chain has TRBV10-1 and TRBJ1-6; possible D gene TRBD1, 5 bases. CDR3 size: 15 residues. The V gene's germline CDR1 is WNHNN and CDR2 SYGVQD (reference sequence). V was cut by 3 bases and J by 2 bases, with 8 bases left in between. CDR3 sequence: CASSDGHPYNSPLHF. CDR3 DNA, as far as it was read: TGCGCCAGCAGTGATGGACACCCCTATAATTCACCC.

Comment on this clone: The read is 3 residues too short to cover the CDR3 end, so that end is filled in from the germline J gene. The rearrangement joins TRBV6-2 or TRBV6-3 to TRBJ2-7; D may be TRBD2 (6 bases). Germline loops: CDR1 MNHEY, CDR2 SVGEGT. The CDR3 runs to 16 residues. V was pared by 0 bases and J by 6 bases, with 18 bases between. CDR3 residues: CASSYSIGGSLAEQYF. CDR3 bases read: TGTGCCAGCAGTTACTCGATAGGAGGGTCGTTGGCCGAG.

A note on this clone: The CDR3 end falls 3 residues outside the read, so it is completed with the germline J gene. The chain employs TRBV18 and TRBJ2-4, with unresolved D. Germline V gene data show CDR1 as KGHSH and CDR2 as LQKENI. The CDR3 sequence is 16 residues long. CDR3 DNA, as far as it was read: TGTGCCAGCTCACCACCGGTCACATTGGTGGGCTATGGT. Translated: CASSPPVTLVGYG. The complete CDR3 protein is CASSPPVTLVGYGQYF. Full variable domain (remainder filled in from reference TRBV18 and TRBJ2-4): NAGVMQNPRHLVRRRGQEARLRCSPMKGHSHVYWYRQLPEEGLKFMVYLQKENIIDESGMPKERFSAEFPKEGPSILRIQQVVRGDSAAYFCASSPPVTLVGYGQYFGAGTRLSVL.

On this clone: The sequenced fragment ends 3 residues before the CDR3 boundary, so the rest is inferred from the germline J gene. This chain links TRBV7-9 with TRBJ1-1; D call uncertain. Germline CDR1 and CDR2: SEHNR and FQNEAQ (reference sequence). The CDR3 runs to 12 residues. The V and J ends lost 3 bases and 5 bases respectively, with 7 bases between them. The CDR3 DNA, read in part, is TGTGCCAGCAGCTTTGCGGGGACTGAA. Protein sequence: CASSFAGTE. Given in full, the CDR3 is CASSFAGTEAFF.

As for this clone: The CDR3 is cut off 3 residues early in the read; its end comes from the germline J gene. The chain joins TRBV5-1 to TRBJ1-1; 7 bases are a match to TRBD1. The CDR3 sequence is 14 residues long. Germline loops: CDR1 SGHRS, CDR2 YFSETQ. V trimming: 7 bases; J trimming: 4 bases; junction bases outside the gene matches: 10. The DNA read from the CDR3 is TGCGCCAGCGACCGAGGGGGCCAGGGCACTGAA. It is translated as CASDRGGQGTE. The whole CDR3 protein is CASDRGGQGTEAFF. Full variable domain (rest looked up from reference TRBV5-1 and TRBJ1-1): KAGVTQTPRYLIKTRGQQVTLSCSPISGHRSVSWYQQTPGQGLQFLFEYFSETQRNKGNFPGRFSGRQFSNSRSEMNVSTLELGDSALYLCASDRGGQGTEAFFGQGTRLTVV.

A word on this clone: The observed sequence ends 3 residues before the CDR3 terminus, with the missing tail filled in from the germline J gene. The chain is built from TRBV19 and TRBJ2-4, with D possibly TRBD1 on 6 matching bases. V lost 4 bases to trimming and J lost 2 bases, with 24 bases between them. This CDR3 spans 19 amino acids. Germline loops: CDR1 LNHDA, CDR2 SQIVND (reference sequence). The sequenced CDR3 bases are TGTGCCAGTAGTACCGAATCTTTGTGGGGGCGAGTCACCAAAAACATT. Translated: CASSTESLWGRVTKNI. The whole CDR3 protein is CASSTESLWGRVTKNIQYF.

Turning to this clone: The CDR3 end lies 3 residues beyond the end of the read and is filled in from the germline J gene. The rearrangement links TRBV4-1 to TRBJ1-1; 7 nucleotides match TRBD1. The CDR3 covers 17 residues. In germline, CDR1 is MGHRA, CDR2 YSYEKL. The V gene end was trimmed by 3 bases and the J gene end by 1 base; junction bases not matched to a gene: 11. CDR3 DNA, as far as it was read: TGCGCCAGCAGCCATAGGGGGCAGTTCCTCGGGAACACTGAA. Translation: CASSHRGQFLGNTE. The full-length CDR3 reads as CASSHRGQFLGNTEAFF.

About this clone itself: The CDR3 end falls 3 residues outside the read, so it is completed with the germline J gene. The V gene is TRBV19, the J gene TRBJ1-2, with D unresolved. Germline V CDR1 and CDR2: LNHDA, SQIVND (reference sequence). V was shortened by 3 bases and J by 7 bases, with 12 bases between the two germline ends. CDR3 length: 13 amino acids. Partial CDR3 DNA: TGTGCCAGTAGTATCGGGTCGGTATCTGGC. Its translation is CASSIGSVSG. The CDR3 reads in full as CASSIGSVSGYTF.

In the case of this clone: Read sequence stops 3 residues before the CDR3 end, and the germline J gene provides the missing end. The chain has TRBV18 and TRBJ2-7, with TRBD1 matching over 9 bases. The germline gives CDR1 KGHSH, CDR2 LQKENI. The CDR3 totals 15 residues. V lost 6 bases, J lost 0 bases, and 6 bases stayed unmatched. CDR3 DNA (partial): TGTGCCAGCTCGCCTACAGGGGGCGTCTCCTACGAG. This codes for CASSPTGGVSYE. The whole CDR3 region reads CASSPTGGVSYEQYF.

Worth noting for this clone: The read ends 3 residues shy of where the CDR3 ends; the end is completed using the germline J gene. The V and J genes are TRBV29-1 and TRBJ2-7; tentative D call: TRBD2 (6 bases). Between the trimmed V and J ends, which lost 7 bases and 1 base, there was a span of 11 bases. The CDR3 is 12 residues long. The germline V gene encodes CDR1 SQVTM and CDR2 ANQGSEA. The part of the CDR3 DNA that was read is TGCAGCGCCAGTGGACTATCCTACGAG. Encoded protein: CSASGLSYE. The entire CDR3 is CSASGLSYEQYF.

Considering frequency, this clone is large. CDR3 DNA, as far as it was read: TGTGCCAGTAGTAGGACAGCTAACTATGGC. It codes for CASSRTANYG. The full CDR3 protein is CASSRTANYGYTF. This chain connects TRBV19 to TRBJ1-2, with a possible D match to TRBD1 (6 bases). The read halts 3 residues ahead of the CDR3 end, with the missing end drawn from the germline J gene. CDR1 and CDR2 (germline): LNHDA, SQIVND (reference sequence). There are 13 residues in the CDR3. V lost 4 bases to trimming and J lost 0 bases, with 6 bases between them.

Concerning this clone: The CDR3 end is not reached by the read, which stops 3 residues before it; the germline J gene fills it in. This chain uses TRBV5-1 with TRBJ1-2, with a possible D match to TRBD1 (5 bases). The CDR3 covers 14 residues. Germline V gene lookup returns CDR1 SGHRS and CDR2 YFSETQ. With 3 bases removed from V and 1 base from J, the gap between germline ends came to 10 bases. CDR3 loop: CASSSEGNNYGYTF. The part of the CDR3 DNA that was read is TGCGCCAGCAGCTCAGAGGGGAATAACTATGGC.

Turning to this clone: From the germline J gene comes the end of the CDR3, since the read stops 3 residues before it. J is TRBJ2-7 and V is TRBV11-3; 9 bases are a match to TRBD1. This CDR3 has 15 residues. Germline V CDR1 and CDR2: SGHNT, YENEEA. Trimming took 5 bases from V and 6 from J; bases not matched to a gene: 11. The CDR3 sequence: CASSPTNRGLSEQYF. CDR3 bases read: TGTGCCAGCAGCCCAACAAACAGGGGGCTAAGCGAG.

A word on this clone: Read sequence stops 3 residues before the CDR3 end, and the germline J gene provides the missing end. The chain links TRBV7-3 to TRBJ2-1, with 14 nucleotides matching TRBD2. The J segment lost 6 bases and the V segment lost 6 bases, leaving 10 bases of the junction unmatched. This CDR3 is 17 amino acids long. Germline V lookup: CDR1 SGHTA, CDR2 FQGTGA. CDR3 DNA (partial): TGTGCCAGCAGGCCCCCCGGGACTAGCGGGAGCGGCAATGAG. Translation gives CASRPPGTSGSGNE. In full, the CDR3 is CASRPPGTSGSGNEQFF. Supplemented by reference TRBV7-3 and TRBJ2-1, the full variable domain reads GAGVSQTPSNKVTEKGKYVELRCDPISGHTALYWYRQSLGQGPEFLIYFQGTGAADDSGLPNDRFFAVRPEGSVSTLKIQRTERGDSAVYLCASRPPGTSGSGNEQFFGPGTRLTVL.

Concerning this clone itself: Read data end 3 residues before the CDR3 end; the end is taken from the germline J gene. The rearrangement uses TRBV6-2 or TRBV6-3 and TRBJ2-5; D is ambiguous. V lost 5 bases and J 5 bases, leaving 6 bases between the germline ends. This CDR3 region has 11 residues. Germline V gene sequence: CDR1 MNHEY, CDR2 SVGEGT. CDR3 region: CASSHGETQYF. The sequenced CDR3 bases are TGTGCCAGCAGTCACGGGGAGACC.

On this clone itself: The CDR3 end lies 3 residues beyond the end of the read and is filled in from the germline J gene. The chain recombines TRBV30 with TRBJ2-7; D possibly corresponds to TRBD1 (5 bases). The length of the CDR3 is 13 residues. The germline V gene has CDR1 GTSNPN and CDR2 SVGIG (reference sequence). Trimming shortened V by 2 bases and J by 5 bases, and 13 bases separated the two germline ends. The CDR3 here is CAWSSGAGNEQYF. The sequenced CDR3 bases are TGTGCCTGGAGTTCTGGGGCAGGTAACGAG.

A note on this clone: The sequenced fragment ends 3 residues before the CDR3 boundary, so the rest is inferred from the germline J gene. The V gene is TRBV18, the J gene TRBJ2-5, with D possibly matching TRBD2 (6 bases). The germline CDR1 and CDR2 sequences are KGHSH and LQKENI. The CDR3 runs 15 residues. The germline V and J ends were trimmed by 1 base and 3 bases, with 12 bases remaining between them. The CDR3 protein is CASSPQAGGEETQYF. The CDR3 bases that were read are TGTGCCAGCTCACCACAGGCCGGCGGGGAAGAGACC.

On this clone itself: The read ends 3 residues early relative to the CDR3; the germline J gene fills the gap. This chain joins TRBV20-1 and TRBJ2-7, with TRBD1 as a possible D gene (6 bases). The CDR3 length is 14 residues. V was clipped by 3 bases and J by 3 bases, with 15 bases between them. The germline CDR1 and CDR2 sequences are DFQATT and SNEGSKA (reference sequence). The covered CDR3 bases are TGCAGTGCTAGCAGGGGTCTTGGCTACTACGAG. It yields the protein CSASRGLGYYE. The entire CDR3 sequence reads CSASRGLGYYEQYF.

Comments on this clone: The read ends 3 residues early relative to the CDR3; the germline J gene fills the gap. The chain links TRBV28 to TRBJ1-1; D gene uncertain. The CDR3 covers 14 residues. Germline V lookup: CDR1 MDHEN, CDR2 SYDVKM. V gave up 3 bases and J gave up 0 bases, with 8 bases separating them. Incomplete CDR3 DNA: TGTGCCAGCAGTTTCCACAAACTGAACACTGAA. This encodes CASSFHKLNTE. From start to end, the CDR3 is CASSFHKLNTEAFF.

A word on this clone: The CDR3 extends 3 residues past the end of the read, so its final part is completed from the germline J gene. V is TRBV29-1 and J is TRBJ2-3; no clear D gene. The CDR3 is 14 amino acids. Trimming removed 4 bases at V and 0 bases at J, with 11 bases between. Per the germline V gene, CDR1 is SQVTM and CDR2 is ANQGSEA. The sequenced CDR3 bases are TGCAGCGTTGGAGTTGCGTCTAGCACAGATACG. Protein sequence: CSVGVASSTDT. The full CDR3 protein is CSVGVASSTDTQYF.

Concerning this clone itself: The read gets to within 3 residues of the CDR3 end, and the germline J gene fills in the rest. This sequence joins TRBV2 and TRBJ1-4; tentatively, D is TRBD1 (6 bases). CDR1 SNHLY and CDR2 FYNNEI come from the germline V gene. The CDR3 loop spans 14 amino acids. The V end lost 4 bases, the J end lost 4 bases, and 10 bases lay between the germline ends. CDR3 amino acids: CASSADRLNEKLFF. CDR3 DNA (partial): TGTGCCAGCAGTGCGGACAGACTTAATGAAAAA.

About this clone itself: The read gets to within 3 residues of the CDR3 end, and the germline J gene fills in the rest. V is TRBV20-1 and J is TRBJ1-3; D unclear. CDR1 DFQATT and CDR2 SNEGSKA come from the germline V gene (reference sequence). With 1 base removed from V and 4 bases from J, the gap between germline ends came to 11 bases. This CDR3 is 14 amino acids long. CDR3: CSARVSGSGNTIYF. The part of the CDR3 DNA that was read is TGCAGTGCTAGAGTTTCCGGTTCGGGAAACACC.